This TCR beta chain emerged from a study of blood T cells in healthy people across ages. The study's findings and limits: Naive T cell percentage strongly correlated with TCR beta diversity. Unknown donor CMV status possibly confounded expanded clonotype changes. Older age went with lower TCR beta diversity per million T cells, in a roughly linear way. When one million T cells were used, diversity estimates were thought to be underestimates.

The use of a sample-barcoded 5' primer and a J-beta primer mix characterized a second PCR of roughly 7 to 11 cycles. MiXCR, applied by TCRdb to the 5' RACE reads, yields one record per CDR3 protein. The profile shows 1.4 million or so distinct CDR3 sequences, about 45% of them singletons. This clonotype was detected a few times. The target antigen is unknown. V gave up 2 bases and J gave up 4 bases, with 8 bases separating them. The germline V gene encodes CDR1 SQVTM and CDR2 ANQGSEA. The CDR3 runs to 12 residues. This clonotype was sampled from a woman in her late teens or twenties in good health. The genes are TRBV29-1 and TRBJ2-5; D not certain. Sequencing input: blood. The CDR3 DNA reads TGCAGCGTTGAACACAGACGAGAGACCCAGTACTTC. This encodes CSVEHRRETQYF.